This record looks at one T cell receptor (beta chain) sequence and its context. Its antigen is still unknown. This table comes from immunoSEQ multiplex PCR, and its TCRdb copy is limited to in-frame clones, with some not included. This table holds about 73,000 clones, roughly 90% found once. This record belongs to a study of cytomegalovirus exposure and HLA in healthy donors. The CDR3 has 11 amino acids. Germline CDR1 is DFQATT and CDR2 is SNEGSKA (reference sequence). The V gene end was trimmed by 6 bases and the J gene end by 6 bases; junction bases not matched to a gene: 3. The study's findings and limits: In the roughly 120 validation repertoires, a later analysis found that first-cohort TCR clusters tended to co-occur.

The source of this sequence is a woman aged 18-35 years in good health and CMV-seropositive. Sequenced input: PBMCs. The V and J genes are TRBV20-1 and TRBJ2-3, with 7 bases matching TRBD2. The CDR3 reads CSAETSDTQYF. The CDR3 coding sequence is TGCAGTGCCGAGACTAGCGATACGCAGTATTTT.